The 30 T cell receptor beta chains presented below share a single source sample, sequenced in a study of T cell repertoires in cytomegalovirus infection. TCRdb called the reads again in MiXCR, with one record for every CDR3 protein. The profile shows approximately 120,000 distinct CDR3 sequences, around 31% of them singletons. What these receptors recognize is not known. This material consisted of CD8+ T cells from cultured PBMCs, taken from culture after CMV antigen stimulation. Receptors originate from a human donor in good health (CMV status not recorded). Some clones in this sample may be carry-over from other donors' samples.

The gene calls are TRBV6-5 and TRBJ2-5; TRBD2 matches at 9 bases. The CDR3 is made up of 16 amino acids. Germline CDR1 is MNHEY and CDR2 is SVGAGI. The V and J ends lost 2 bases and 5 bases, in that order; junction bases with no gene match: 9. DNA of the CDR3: TGTGCCAGCAGTTACGGTGCGGGGGGGCCCGGGGAGACCCAGTACTTC. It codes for CASSYGAGGPGETQYF.

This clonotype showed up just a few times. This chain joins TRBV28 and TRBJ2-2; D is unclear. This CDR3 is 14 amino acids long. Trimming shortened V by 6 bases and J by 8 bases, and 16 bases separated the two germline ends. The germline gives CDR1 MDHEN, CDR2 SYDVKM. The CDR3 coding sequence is TGTGCCAGCAGCAAACACCGCCAGCTAGGGGAGCTGTTTTTT. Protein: CASSKHRQLGELFF.

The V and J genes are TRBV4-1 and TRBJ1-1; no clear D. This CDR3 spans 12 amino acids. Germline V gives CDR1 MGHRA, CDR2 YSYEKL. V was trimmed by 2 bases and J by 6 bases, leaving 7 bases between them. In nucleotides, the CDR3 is TGCGCCAGCAGCCAACACACCTCTGAAGCTTTCTTT. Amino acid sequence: CASSQHTSEAFF.

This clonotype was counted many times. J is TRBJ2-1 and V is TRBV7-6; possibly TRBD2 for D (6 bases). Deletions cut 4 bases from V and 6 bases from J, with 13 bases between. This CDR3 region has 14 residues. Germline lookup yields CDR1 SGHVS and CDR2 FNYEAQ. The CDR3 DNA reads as TGTGCCAGCAGCTCGCCGGGAGCAAGCAATGAGCAGTTCTTC. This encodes CASSSPGASNEQFF. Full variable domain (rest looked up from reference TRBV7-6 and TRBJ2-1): GAGVSQSPRYKVTKRGQDVALRCDPISGHVSLYWYRQALGQGPEFLTYFNYEAQQDKSGLPNDRFSAERPEGSISTLTIQRTEQRDSAMYRCASSSPGASNEQFFGPGTRLTVL.

The chain's CDR3 is CSARVRLAPDTQYF. In nucleotides, the CDR3 is TGCAGTGCTAGAGTGAGACTAGCTCCAGATACGCAGTATTTT. The chain carries TRBV20-1 and TRBJ2-3, with 7 bases lining up with TRBD2. Per germline, CDR1 DFQATT and CDR2 SNEGSKA (reference sequence). The CDR3 is 14 residues long. V gave up 1 base and J gave up 4 bases; unmatched junction bases: 5.

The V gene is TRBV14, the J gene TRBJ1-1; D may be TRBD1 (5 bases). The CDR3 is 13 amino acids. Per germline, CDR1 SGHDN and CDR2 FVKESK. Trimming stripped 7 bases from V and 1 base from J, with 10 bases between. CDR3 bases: TGTGCCAGCAACCCTGGGGGGAACACTGAAGCTTTCTTT. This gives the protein CASNPGGNTEAFF.

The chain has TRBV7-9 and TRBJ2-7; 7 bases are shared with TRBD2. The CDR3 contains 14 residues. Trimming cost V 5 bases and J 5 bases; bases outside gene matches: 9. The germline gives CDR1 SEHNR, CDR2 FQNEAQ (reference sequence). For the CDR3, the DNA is TGTGCCAGCAGCCCTCGACTAGCCCCTGACGAGCAGTACTTC. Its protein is CASSPRLAPDEQYF. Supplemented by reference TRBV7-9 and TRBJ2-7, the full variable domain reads DTGVSQNPRHKITKRGQNVTFRCDPISEHNRLYWYRQTLGQGPEFLTYFQNEAQLEKSRLLSDRFSAERPKGSFSTLEIQRTEQGDSAMYLCASSPRLAPDEQYFGPGTRLTVT.

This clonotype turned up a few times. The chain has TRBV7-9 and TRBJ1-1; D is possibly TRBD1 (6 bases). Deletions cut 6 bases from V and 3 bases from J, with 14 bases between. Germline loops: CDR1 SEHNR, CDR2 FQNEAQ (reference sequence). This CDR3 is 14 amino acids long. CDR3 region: CASRAGGLYTEAFF. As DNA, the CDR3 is TGTGCCAGCAGAGCGGGGGGCCTTTACACTGAAGCTTTCTTT.

CDR3: CASSQDARGRTEAFF. The CDR3, as DNA: TGCGCCAGCAGCCAAGATGCCCGGGGTAGGACTGAAGCTTTCTTT. The rearrangement uses TRBV4-1 and TRBJ1-1; D unclear. This CDR3 spans 15 amino acids. The V gene's germline CDR1 is MGHRA and CDR2 YSYEKL. Trimming stripped 0 bases from V and 5 bases from J, with 13 bases between.

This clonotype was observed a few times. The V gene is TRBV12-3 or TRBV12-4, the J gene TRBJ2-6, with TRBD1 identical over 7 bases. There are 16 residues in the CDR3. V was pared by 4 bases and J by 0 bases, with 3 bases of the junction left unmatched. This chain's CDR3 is CASSWTGVSGANVLTF. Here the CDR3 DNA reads TGTGCCAGCAGTTGGACAGGTGTCTCTGGGGCCAACGTCCTGACTTTC.

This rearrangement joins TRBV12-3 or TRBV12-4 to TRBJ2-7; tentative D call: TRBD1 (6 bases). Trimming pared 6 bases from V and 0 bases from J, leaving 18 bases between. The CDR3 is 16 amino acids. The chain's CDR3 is CASSPGQTLPSYEQYF. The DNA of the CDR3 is TGTGCCAGCAGCCCGGGACAAACCCTTCCCTCCTACGAGCAGTACTTC.

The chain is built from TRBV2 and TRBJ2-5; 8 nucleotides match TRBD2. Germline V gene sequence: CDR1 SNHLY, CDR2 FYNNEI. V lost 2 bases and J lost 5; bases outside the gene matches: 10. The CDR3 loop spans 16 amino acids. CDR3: CASSEHERGLGETQYF. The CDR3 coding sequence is TGTGCCAGCAGTGAACATGAGCGGGGGCTAGGGGAGACCCAGTACTTC.

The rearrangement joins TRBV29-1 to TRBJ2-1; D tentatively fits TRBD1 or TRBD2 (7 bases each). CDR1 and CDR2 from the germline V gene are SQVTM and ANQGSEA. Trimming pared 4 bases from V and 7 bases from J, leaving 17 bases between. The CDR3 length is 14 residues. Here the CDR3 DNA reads TGCAGCGTTGCAGGGGGGGCCCTTGGGAATGAGCAGTTCTTC. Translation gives CSVAGGALGNEQFF.

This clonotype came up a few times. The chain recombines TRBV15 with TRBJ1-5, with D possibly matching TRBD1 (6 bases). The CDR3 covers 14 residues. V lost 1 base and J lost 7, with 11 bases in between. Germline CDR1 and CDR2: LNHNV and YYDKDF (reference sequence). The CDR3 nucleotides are TGTGCCACCAGCAGAGGGGGGCTCGGGCAGCCCCAGCATTTT. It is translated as CATSRGGLGQPQHF.

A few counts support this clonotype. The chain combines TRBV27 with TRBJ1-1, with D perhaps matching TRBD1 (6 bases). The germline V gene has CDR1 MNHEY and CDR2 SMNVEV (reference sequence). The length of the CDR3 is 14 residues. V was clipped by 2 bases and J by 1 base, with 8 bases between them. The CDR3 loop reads CASSLQGTNTEAFF. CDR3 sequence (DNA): TGTGCCAGCAGTTTACAGGGGACGAACACTGAAGCTTTCTTT.

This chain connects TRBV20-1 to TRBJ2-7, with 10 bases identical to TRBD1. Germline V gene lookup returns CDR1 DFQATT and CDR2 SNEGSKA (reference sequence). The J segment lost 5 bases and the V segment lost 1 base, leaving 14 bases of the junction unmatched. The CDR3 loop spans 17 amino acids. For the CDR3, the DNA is TGCAGTGCTAGAGGCAGCTCCCTGACAGGGGGCCTTAACGAGCAGTACTTC. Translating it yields CSARGSSLTGGLNEQYF.

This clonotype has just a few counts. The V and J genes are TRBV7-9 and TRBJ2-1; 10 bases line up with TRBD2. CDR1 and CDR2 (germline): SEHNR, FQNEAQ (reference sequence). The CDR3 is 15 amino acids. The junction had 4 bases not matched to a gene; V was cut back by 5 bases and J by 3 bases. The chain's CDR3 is CASSPGLAVYNEQFF. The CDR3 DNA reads TGTGCCAGCAGCCCAGGACTAGCGGTCTACAATGAGCAGTTCTTC.

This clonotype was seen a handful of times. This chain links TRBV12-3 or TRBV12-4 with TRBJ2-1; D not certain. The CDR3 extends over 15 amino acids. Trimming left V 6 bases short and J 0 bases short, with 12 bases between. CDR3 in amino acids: CASSPTVISYNEQFF. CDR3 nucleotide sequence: TGTGCCAGCAGCCCTACAGTGATCTCCTACAATGAGCAGTTCTTC.

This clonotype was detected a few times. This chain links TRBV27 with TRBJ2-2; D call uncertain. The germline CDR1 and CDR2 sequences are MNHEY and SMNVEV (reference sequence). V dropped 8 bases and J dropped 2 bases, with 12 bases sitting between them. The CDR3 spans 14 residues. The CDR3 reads CASGTQLNTGELFF. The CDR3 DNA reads TGTGCCAGCGGAACACAGCTTAACACCGGGGAGCTGTTTTTT.

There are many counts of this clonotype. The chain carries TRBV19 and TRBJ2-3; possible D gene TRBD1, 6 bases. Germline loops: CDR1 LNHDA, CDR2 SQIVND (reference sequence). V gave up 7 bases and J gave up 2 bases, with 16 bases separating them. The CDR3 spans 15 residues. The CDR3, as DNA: TGTGCCAGTATCGTTGACAGGTTCCCCACAGATACGCAGTATTTT. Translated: CASIVDRFPTDTQYF.

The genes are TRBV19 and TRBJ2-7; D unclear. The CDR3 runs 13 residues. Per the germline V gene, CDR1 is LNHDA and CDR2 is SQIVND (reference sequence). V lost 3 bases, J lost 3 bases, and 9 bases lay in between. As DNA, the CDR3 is TGTGCCAGTAGTATCGGCCCAGTCTACGAGCAGTACTTC. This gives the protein CASSIGPVYEQYF.

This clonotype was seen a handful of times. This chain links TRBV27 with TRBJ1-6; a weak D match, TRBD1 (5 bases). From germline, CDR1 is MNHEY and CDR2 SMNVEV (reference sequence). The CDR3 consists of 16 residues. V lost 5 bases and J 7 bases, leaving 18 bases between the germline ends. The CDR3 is CASSPGPWGGNSPLHF. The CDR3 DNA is TGTGCCAGCAGTCCCGGACCCTGGGGCGGAAATTCACCCCTCCACTTT.

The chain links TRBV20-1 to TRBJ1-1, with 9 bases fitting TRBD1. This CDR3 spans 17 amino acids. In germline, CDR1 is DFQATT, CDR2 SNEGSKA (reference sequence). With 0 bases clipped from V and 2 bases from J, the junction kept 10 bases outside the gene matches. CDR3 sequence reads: CSARDAGQGNLNTEAFF. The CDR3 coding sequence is TGCAGTGCTAGAGATGCTGGACAGGGGAACCTAAACACTGAAGCTTTCTTT.

For the CDR3, the DNA is TGTGCCAGCCGCCAAGGGACTAGCGGATACAATGAGCAGTTCTTC. This gives the protein CASRQGTSGYNEQFF. The chain couples TRBV6-2 or TRBV6-3 to TRBJ2-1; TRBD2 matches 11 bases. With V trimmed by 8 bases and J by 4 bases, 7 bases remained unmatched. The germline V gene encodes CDR1 MNHEY and CDR2 SVGEGT. The CDR3 is 15 amino acids.

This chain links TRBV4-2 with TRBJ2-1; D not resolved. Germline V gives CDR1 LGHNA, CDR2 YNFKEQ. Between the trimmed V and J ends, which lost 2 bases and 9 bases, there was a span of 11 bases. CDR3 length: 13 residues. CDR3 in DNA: TGTGCCAGCAGCCAAATAGGCGCCAGTGAGCAGTTCTTC. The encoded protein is CASSQIGASEQFF.

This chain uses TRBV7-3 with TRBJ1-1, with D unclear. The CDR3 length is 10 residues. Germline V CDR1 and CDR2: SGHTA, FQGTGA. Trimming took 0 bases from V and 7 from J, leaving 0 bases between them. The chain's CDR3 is CASSLTEAFF. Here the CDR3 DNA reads TGTGCCAGCAGCTTAACTGAAGCTTTCTTT.

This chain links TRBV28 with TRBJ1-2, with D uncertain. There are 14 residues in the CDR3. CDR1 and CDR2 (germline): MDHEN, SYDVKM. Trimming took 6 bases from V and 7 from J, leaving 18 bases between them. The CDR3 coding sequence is TGTGCCAGCAGATTAATCGTACTAAAGGGTGGCTACACCTTC. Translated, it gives CASRLIVLKGGYTF.

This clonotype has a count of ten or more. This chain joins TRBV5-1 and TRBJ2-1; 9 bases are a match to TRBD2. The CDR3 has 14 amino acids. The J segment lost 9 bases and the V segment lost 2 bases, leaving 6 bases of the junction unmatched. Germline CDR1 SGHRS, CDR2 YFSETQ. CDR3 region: CASSFAGGQSEQFF. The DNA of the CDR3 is TGCGCCAGCAGCTTCGCGGGGGGGCAAAGTGAGCAGTTCTTC.

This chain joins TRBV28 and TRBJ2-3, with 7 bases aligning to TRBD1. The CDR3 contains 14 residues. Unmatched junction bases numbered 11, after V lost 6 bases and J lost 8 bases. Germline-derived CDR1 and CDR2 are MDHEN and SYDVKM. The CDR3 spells CASRLAGTAFTQYF. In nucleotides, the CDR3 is TGTGCCAGCAGACTCGCCGGGACAGCCTTTACGCAGTATTTT.

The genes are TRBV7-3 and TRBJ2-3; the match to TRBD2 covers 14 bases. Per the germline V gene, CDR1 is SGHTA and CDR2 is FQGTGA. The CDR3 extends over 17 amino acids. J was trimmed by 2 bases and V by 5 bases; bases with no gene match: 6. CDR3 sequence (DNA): TGTGCCAGCAGCAAAGGACTAGCGGGGGGATACACAGATACGCAGTATTTT. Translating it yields CASSKGLAGGYTDTQYF. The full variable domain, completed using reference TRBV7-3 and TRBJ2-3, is GAGVSQTPSNKVTEKGKYVELRCDPISGHTALYWYRQSLGQGPEFLIYFQGTGAADDSGLPNDRFFAVRPEGSVSTLKIQRTERGDSAVYLCASSKGLAGGYTDTQYFGPGTRLTVL.